The present entry profiles one TCR beta chain with its context. This CDR3 spans 13 amino acids. CDR1 and CDR2 (germline): GTSNPN, SVGIG (reference sequence). The data were taken from a study of CXCR3-negative and CXCR3-positive naive CD8 T cells. A CD45RO-CCR7+CD27+CD95- profile was what naive CD8+ T cells displayed. All TRB cDNA libraries came from 5' RACE performed with UMI labels. TCRdb reprocessed the 5' RACE reads, with one entry per CDR3 protein and no DNA. The sample totals around 10,000 distinct CDR3 sequences; its top ten clones hold approximately 0.93%. Source material: naive CXCR3- CD8+ T cells from blood. This sample's subset: CD45RO-CCR7+CD27+CD95- naive CD8+ T cells lacking CXCR3 (TNR3-). This receptor was identified in a human donor in good health. Some clones in this sample may be carry-over from other donors' samples. The J gene is TRBJ1-1, the V gene TRBV30; as DNA is missing, the TRBD1 call by TCRdb cannot be tested. CDR3 loop: CAWSVAGGTEAFF.